These T cell receptor beta chains were read from a single sample in a study of metastatic and nonmetastatic thyroid tumors. TCRdb ran MiXCR on the PCR reads. The data contain tens of thousands of clones, under 15% of them seen just once; the ten biggest clones take up roughly 10%. Source material: tumor tissue. These receptor sequences come from a female donor with papillary thyroid cancer or a benign thyroid nodule (not recorded which). Some clones in this sample may be carry-over from other donors' samples. CDR3s leave out the opening cysteine and the closing phenylalanine or tryptophan. A clone size is listed for some rows: how often the clone was seen (once, few, many), or a class if it is expanded.

V gene: TRBV4-2; clone size: many; CDR3 protein: ASSLAGGLDNEQF
V gene: TRBV20-1; clone size: many; CDR3 protein: SARVGLAGEQF
V gene: TRBV2; clone size: .; CDR3 protein: ASSGTGEKF
V gene: TRBV20-1; clone size: many; CDR3 protein: SASIRSEETQY
V gene: TRBV20-1; clone size: many; CDR3 protein: SAGRPGVRSYEQY
V gene: TRBV7-8; clone size: many; CDR3 protein: ASSLALPGEETQY
V gene: TRBV11-3; clone size: many; CDR3 protein: ASSLQGGEQY
V gene: TRBV6-6; clone size: many; CDR3 protein: ASSYTGSRTDTQY
V gene: TRBV5-1; clone size: .; CDR3 protein: ASSFLTGSEQY
V gene: TRBV7-9; clone size: many; CDR3 protein: ASRVAGSVADTQY
V gene: TRBV6-6; clone size: many; CDR3 protein: ASSYGGSYNEQF
V gene: TRBV11-2; clone size: few; CDR3 protein: ASSSMKDRAGANVLT
V gene: TRBV19; clone size: many; CDR3 protein: ASSIHADQPQH
V gene: TRBV9; clone size: many; CDR3 protein: ASSVDQGGTDTQY
V gene: TRBV20-1; clone size: many; CDR3 protein: SALGWNGYT
V gene: TRBV20-1; clone size: many; CDR3 protein: SATSGRVWGETQY
V gene: TRBV5-1; clone size: many; CDR3 protein: ASSPSGAPYEQY
V gene: TRBV2; clone size: many; CDR3 protein: ANWGRGETQY
V gene: TRBV6-4; clone size: many; CDR3 protein: ASSKEGLGGTDTQY
V gene: TRBV5-4; clone size: few; CDR3 protein: ASSIAGNTIY
V gene: TRBV10-1; clone size: few; CDR3 protein: ASSETSTDTQY
V gene: TRBV6-1; clone size: few; CDR3 protein: ASSRTGTGAPGELF
V gene: TRBV11-1; clone size: many; CDR3 protein: ASSHDPGLSPNEQY
V gene: TRBV19; clone size: many; CDR3 protein: ASSIGGRTGYT
V gene: TRBV6-1; clone size: .; CDR3 protein: ASPPRDEGEAF
V gene: TRBV3-1; clone size: many; CDR3 protein: ASSDYGTTSEAF
V gene: TRBV3-1; clone size: .; CDR3 protein: ASSQEDGLAGFTDTQY
V gene: TRBV7-3; clone size: many; CDR3 protein: ASSSAGGADTQY
V gene: TRBV7-9; clone size: many; CDR3 protein: AIQEGNSYEQY
V gene: TRBV10-2; clone size: few; CDR3 protein: ASSCGQGGGQPQH
V gene: TRBV6-1; clone size: many; CDR3 protein: ASKGQPYGYT
V gene: TRBV20-1; clone size: many; CDR3 protein: SARSEYEQY
V gene: TRBV19; clone size: many; CDR3 protein: ASTPQTGLANYGYT
V gene: TRBV5-1; clone size: many; CDR3 protein: ASSLELAYNEQF
V gene: TRBV25-1; clone size: many; CDR3 protein: ASSVQGYEQY
V gene: TRBV5-4; clone size: few; CDR3 protein: ASSDPGTSGKDTKTQY
V gene: TRBV5-1; clone size: .; CDR3 protein: ASRTTPTPTEQY
V gene: TRBV5-5; clone size: once; CDR3 protein: ASSVAGEPDQPQH
V gene: TRBV6-1; clone size: many; CDR3 protein: ASSESLAGASDTQY
V gene: TRBV7-9; clone size: many; CDR3 protein: ASSRGRETDTQY
V gene: TRBV7-6; clone size: many; CDR3 protein: ASSATSGTTYEQY
V gene: TRBV6-6; clone size: many; CDR3 protein: ASSTRSGLAGAFGYTQY
V gene: TRBV6-1; clone size: many; CDR3 protein: ASRGTNYGYT
V gene: TRBV13; clone size: .; CDR3 protein: ASSPGLAGEGPYNEQF
V gene: TRBV12-3/TRBV12-4; clone size: many; CDR3 protein: ASSFSGSGANVLT
V gene: TRBV20-1; clone size: .; CDR3 protein: SARDLQQY